A single TCR beta chain is shown here with its context. No antigen is known for it. Base-call qualities are not available, and no considerably larger clone is one nucleotide away. The immunoSEQ Assay, a bias-controlled multiplex PCR, was used to amplify TCRbeta CDR3 regions from genomic DNA. The authors' pipeline ran thus. The number of nucleated cells in each sample was estimated by amplification of reference gene primers within the assay. Sequence reads were collapsed and filtered to measure the absolute abundance of every unique TCRbeta CDR3 rearrangement. For each sample, productive Simpson clonality was calculated as the square root of Simpson's diversity index over productive rearrangements. This immuneACCESS table, as held by TCRdb, lists in-frame sequences with V and J called but not all clones. Of the missing ones, under half trace to an unresolved V gene in checked studies; the others have no known cause. Clone size and the V and J calls come from that table; the DNA yielded D and trimming. For this sample the table gives roughly 480,000 clones, of which 85% to 90% were detected only once. Together, the top ten hold roughly 0.84% of the sample.

One collaborating source in Seattle enrolled patients while the patients were actively infected and followed the patients over time throughout the course of disease. Each collaborating institution followed its own protocols to collect whole blood in K2EDTA tubes. For TCRbeta analysis, collaborators shipped samples as frozen whole blood, isolated PBMCs, or DNA extracted from either of those sample types. The data are from a study of blood T cell repertoires in COVID-19 (dated by TCRdb to 2020 to 2021). In terms of the full investigation: The collaborator samples originated in the United States, Italy and Spain and spanned the acute and convalescent phases of COVID-19. The prospective study material was composed of cDNA or gDNA derived from T cells, B-cell-depleted T cells, or PBMCs. Deeply sampled blood TCRbeta repertoires from subjects exposed to, actively infected with, or recovered from COVID-19 were included in the dataset. A freely available public database, intended as a resource for researchers studying the immune response to SARS-CoV-2, is where the repertoires were released. The samples were drawn from the first 160 participants of the ongoing ImmuneRACE study and from some 1,300 subjects provided by 6 global collaborators. The sample metadata nearly always contained a de-identified subject ID, COVID-19 status, age in years and sex. Where HLA class I and class II types were available, the types were taken from metadata supplied by the sample provider, not from assay-based typing.

Study-level results and caveats: The quantity of clinical and demographic metadata differed by source and by participant and was supplied without curation.

The sequence was obtained from a man aged 18 to 29 with COVID-19, enrolled during active disease. The sequenced material came from peripheral blood.

Here is the DNA: TGTGCCAGTAGTGACCGGACTAGCGCCAGGTACGAGCAGTACTTC. This encodes CASSDRTSARYEQYF. The chain is assembled from TRBV19 and TRBJ2-7; 9 middle bases align to TRBD2. Ends trimmed: V by 5 bases, J by 4 bases; bases unmatched to a gene: 9. The germline V gene (reference sequence) provides CDR1 LNHDA and CDR2 SQIVND. The CDR3 spans 15 residues, from the cysteine through the phenylalanine. Only the CDR3 region is kept as DNA, spanning 45 bases read in frame from base 1.